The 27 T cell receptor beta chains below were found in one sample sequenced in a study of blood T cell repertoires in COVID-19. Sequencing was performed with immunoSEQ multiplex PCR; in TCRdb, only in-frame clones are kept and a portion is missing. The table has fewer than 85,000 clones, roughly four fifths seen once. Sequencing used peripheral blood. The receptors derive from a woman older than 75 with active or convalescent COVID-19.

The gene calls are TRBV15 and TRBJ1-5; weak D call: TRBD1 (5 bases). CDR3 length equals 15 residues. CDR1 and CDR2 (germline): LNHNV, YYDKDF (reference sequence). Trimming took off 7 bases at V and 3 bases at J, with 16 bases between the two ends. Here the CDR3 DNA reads TGTGCCACCAAGCAGGGCAGCCCGCCCAATCAGCCCCAGCATTTT. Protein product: CATKQGSPPNQPQHF. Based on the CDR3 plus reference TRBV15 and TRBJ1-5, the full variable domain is DAMVIQNPRYQVTQFGKPVTLSCSQTLNHNVMYWYQQKSSQAPKLLFHYYDKDFNNEADTPDNFQSRRPNTSFCFLDIRSPGLGDTAMYLCATKQGSPPNQPQHFGDGTRLSIL.

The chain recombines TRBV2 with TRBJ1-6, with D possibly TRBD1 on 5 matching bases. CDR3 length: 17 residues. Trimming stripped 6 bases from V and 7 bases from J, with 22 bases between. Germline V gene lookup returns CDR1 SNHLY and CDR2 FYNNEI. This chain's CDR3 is CASRPGTGLRMNSPLHF. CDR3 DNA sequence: TGTGCCAGCAGGCCAGGCACGGGACTCCGCATGAATTCACCCCTCCACTTT.

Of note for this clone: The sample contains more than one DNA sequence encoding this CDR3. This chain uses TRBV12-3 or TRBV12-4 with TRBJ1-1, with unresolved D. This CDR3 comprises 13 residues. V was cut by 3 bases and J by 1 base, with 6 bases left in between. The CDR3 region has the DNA TGTGCCAGCAGTTTCGGCGGGAACACTGAAGCTTTCTTT. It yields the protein CASSFGGNTEAFF.

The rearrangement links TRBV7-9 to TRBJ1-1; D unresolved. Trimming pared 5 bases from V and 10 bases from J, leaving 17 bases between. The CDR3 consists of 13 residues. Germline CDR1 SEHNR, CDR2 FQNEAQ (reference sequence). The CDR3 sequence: CASSAPGPEGAFF. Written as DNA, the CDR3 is TGTGCCAGCAGCGCGCCGGGCCCCGAGGGAGCTTTCTTT.

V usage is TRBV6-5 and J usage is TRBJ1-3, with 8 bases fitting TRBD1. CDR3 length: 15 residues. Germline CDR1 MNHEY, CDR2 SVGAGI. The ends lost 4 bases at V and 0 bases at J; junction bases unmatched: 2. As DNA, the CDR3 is TGTGCCAGCAGTTCGGACAGGGACTCTGGAAACACCATATATTTT. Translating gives CASSSDRDSGNTIYF.

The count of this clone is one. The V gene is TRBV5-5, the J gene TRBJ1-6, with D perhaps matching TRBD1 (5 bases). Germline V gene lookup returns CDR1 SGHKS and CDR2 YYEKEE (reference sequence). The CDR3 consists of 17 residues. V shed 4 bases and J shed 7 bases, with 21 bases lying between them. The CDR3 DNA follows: TGTGCCAGCAGCAGGGTCGTGACCAGGGCTGAAAATTCACCCCTCCACTTT. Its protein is CASSRVVTRAENSPLHF.

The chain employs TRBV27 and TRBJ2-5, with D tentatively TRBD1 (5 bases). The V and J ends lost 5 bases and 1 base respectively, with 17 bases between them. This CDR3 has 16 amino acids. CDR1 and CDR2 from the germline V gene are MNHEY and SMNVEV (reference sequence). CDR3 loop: CASSPLGSGRQETQYF. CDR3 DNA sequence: TGTGCCAGCAGTCCCCTAGGTTCAGGGCGCCAAGAGACCCAGTACTTC.

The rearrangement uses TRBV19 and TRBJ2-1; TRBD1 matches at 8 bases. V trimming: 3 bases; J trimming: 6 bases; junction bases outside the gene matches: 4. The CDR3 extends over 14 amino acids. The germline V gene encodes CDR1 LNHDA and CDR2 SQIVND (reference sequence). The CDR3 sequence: CASSIQTGVNEQFF. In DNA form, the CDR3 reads TGTGCCAGTAGTATCCAGACAGGGGTCAATGAGCAGTTCTTC.

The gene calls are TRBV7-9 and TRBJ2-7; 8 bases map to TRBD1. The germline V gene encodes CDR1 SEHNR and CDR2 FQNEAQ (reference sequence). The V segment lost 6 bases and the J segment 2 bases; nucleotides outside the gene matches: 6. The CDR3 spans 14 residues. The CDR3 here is CASSPARGPYEQYF. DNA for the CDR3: TGTGCCAGCAGTCCCGCCAGGGGGCCCTACGAGCAGTACTTC.

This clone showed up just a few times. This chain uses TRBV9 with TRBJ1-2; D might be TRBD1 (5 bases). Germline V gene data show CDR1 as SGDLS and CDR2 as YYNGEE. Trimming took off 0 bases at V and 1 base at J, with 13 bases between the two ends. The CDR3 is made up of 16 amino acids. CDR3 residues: CASSVGLTAHNYGYTF. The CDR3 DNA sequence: TGTGCCAGCAGCGTAGGTTTGACAGCCCATAACTATGGCTACACCTTC.

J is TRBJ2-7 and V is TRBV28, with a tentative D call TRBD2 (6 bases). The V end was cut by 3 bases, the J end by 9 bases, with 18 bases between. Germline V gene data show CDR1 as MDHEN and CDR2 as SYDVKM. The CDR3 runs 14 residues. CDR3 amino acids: CASSFGGSVAGQYF. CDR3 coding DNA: TGTGCCAGCAGTTTTGGGGGGTCAGTGGCAGGGCAGTACTTC.

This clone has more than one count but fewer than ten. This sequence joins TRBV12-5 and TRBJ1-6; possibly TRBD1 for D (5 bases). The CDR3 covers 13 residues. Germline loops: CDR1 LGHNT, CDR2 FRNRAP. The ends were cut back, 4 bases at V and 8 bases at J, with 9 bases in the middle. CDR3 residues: CASGSDSYSPLHF. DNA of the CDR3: TGTGCTAGTGGTTCTGACAGTTATTCACCCCTCCACTTT.

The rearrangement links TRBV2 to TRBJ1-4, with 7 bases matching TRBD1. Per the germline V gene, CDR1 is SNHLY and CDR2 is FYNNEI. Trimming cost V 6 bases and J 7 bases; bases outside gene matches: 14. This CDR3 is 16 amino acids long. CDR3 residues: CASSSPRGGGGEKLFF. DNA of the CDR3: TGTGCCAGCAGCTCCCCGCGAGGAGGGGGCGGTGAAAAACTGTTTTTT.

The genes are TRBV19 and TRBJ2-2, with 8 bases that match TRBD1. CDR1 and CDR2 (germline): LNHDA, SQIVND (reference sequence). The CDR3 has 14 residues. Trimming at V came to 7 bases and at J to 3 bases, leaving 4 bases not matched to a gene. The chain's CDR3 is CASTGQGYTGELFF. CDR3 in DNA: TGTGCCAGTACCGGACAGGGCTACACCGGGGAGCTGTTTTTT. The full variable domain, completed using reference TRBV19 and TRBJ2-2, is DGGITQSPKYLFRKEGQNVTLSCEQNLNHDAMYWYRQDPGQGLRLIYYSQIVNDFQKGDIAEGYSVSREKKESFPLTVTSAQKNPTAFYLCASTGQGYTGELFFGEGSRLTVL.

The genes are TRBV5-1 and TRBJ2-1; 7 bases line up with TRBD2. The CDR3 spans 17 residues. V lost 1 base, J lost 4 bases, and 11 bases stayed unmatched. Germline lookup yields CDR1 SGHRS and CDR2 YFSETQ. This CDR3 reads CASSLSNVASGYNEQFF. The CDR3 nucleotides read TGCGCCAGCAGCTTGAGTAACGTTGCTAGCGGTTACAATGAGCAGTTCTTC.

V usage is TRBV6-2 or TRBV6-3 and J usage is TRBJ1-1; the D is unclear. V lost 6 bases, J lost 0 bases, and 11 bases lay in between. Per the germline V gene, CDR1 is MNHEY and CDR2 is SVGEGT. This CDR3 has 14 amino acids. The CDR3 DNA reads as TGTGCCAGCAGGCCTGCGCCGTTGAACACTGAAGCTTTCTTT. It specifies CASRPAPLNTEAFF.

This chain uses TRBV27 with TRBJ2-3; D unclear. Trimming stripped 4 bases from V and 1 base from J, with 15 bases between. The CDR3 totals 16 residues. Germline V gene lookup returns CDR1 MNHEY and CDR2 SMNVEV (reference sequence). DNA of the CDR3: TGTGCCAGCAGTTCCAGGTCTATCTCGGGCACAGATACGCAGTATTTT. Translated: CASSSRSISGTDTQYF.

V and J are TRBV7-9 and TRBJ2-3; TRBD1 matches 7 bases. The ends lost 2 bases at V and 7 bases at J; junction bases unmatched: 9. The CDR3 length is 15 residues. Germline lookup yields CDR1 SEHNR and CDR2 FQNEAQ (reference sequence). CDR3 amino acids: CASSLTGQAENTQYF. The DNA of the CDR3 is TGTGCCAGCAGCTTAACCGGACAGGCCGAAAATACGCAGTATTTT.

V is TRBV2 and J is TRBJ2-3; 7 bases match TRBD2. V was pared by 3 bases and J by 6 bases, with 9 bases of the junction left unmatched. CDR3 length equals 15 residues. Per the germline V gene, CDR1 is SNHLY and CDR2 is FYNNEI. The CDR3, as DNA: TGTGCCAGCAGTGACGGACTAGTCGAGGGGGATACGCAGTATTTT. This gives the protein CASSDGLVEGDTQYF.

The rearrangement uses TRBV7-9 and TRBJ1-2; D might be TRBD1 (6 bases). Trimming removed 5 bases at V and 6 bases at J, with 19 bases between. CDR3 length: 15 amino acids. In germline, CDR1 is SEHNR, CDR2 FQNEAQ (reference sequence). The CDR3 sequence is CASSLDYGTKDGYTF. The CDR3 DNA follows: TGTGCCAGCAGCCTCGACTACGGGACAAAAGATGGCTACACCTTC.

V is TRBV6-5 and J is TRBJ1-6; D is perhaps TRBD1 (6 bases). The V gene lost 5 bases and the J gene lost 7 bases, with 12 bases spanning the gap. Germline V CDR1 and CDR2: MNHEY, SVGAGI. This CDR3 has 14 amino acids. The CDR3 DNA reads TGTGCCAGCAGTCGCGGGGGCGGGAATTCACCCCTCCACTTT. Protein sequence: CASSRGGGNSPLHF.

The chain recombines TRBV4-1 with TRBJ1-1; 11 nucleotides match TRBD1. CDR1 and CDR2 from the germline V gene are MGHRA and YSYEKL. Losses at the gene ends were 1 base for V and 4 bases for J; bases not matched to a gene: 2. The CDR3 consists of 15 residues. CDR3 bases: TGCGCCAGCAGCCAAGTCGGGACAGGGGGCACTGAAGCTTTCTTT. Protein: CASSQVGTGGTEAFF.

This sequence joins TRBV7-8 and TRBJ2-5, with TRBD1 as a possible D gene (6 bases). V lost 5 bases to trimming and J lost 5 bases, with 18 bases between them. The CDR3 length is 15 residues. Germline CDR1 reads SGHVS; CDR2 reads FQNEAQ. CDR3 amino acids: CASSRGPGAAETQYF. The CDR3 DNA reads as TGTGCCAGCAGCCGAGGCCCAGGGGCGGCGGAGACCCAGTACTTC.

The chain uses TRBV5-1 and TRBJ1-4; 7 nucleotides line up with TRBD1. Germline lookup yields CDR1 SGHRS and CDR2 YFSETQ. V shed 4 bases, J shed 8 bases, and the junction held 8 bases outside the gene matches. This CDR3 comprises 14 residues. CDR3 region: CASSATGTGEKLFF. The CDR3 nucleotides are TGCGCCAGCAGCGCGACAGGGACGGGGGAAAAACTGTTTTTT.

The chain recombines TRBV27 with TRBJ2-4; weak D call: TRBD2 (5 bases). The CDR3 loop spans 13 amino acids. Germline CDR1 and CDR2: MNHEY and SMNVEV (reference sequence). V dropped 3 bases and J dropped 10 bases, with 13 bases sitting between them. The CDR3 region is CASSFKDSQIQYF. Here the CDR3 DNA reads TGTGCCAGCAGTTTTAAGGACTCTCAGATTCAGTACTTC.

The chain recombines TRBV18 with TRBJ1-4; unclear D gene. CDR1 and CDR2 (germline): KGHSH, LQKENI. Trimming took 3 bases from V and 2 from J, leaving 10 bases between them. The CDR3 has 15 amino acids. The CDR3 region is CASSPPAVTNEKLFF. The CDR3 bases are TGTGCCAGCTCACCGCCGGCGGTCACTAATGAAAAACTGTTTTTT.

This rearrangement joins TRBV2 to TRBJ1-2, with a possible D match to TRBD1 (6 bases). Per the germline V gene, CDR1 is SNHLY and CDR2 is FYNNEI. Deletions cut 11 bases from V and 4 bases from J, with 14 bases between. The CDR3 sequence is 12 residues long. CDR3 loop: CASGGHVYGYTF. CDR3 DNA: TGTGCCTCGGGGGGGCATGTCTATGGCTACACCTTC.